In its sample, the clone carrying this TCR beta chain was seen many times. Its antigen is not known. The data are from a study of T cell repertoires in cytomegalovirus infection. Study at large: Public TCR beta signature analysis indicated the presence of both CMV infection and matching HLA type. Findings and limits, study-wide: Based on cumulative public TCR beta family frequency, carriers of CMV plus the relevant HLA were identified. HLA-C-restricted TCR beta clonotypes specific for CMV led the ex vivo response.

Per the germline V gene, CDR1 is SGHAT and CDR2 is FQNNGV. J was trimmed by 4 bases and V by 0 bases; bases with no gene match: 2. This CDR3 is built from 15 residues. TCRdb re-derived calls from the reads in MiXCR, one entry per CDR3 protein. The repertoire holds about 260,000 distinct CDR3 sequences, roughly an eighth seen once, with roughly 8.9% in the top ten. Material: PBMCs. The sequence was collected from a human donor in good health (CMV status not recorded). Some clones in this sample may be carry-over from other donors' samples. V usage is TRBV11-2 and J usage is TRBJ1-4; the match to TRBD1 covers 7 bases. The DNA for the CDR3 is TGTGCCAGCAGCTTAGAGACAGGGTTTAATGAAAAACTGTTTTTT. Protein: CASSLETGFNEKLFF.